The clone carrying this T cell receptor beta chain was detected once. Original processing methods: Amplification with reference gene primers provided the estimates of nucleated cell counts. Here immunoSEQ multiplex PCR was the method, and the copy in TCRdb shows in-frame clones only, minus some. V, J and clone size derive from that table, while D and trimming were established from the DNA sequence. Among around 140,000 clones listed, more than 75% were seen once. This sample stems from a study of blood T cell repertoires in COVID-19. Turning to the study itself: Sources were T cells, B-cell-depleted T cells, or PBMCs; the material itself was cDNA or gDNA.

The sequenced sample was peripheral blood. This TCR derives from a man older than 75 with acute or convalescent COVID-19.

CDR3 residues: CASSLAVEYEQYF. The CDR3 coding sequence is TGTGCCAGCAGTCTGGCGGTAGAGTACGAGCAGTACTTC. This chain joins TRBV6-2 or TRBV6-3 and TRBJ2-7; unclear D gene. The CDR3 covers 13 residues. CDR1 and CDR2 from the germline V gene are MNHEY and SVGEGT. The V and J ends lost 5 bases and 4 bases respectively, with 12 bases between them.